This TCR beta chain came from a study of cytomegalovirus exposure and HLA in healthy donors. On the study more broadly: A previous analysis identified 95 million to 140 million unique TCR beta sequences derived from some 200 million T cells. Approximately 81% of a few hundred genotyped donors fell in the Caucasian-associated ancestry cluster. Study-level findings and limits: In a later analysis, DRB1 alleles had the most associated TCRs; HLA-C alleles the fewest.

PCR primers comprised 60 Vbeta and 13 Jbeta primers. In the source study's methods: Per a later analysis, the number of unique TCR beta chains was about 80 million, of which around 9.9 million were shared. Some clones are missing from TCRdb's copy, which holds only in-frame ones; the method was immunoSEQ multiplex PCR. V and J calls and clone size are those listed in that table; D and trimming were worked out from the DNA. The repertoire holds 90,000 to 150,000 clones, with less than 10% as singletons. The germline CDR1 and CDR2 sequences are SGHVS and FQNEAQ. The CDR3 length is 16 residues. Trimming cost V 8 bases and J 1 base, with 18 bases left between them. This clone was counted a few times. Its antigen is unidentified.

The chain couples TRBV7-8 to TRBJ1-5; tentative D call: TRBD1 (5 bases). Sample: PBMCs. This clonotype was sampled from a woman in her 40s in good health and CMV-seropositive. The CDR3: CASCPSGILSNQPQHF. The CDR3 bases are TGTGCCAGCTGTCCTTCAGGGATTCTAAGCAATCAGCCCCAGCATTTT.